The clone carrying this TCR beta chain has only a few counts. As for time point: blood at routine non-recurrence follow-up after resection. These data are taken from a study of spatial heterogeneity in lung cancer. The CDR3 spans 15 residues. V lost 6 bases, J lost 2 bases, and 14 bases lay in between. Germline CDR1 and CDR2: MNHNS and SASEGT. TCRdb reprocessed the 5' RACE reads with MiXCR, giving one entry per CDR3 protein. The table records about 87,000 distinct CDR3 sequences, roughly a fifth of them present only once. The material sequenced was PBMCs, taken at follow-up. The chain carries TRBV6-1 and TRBJ1-5; D is perhaps TRBD1 (6 bases). This TCR derives from a male donor with early-stage non-small cell lung cancer. DNA of the CDR3: TGTGCCAGCAGGGACGCAGGGGCTGGCAATCAGCCCCAGCATTTT. Its translation: CASRDAGAGNQPQHF.